The 30 T cell receptor beta chains presented below share a single source sample, sequenced in a study of shared clonotypes between healthy human individuals. Method: immunoSEQ multiplex PCR; TCRdb's copy keeps in-frame clones and lacks some. The data contain around 1.9 million clones, roughly 93% of them singletons. CD8 cells regarded as naive lacked CD45RO, were positively chosen for CCR7, and omitted terminally differentiated effector memory CD45RA+ cells. Material for sequencing was naive CD8+ T cells from PBMCs. These receptors were taken from a man between 18 and 35 years old in good health. Some clones in this sample may be carry-over from other donors' samples.

CDR3 sequence (DNA): TGTGCCAGCAGTTCCACGGACAGGGAACTGGATACGCAGTATTTT. Translated, it gives CASSSTDRELDTQYF. V and J are TRBV28 and TRBJ2-3; 8 nucleotides align to TRBD1. The CDR3 length is 15 residues. V lost 4 bases, J lost 6 bases, and 9 bases stayed unmatched. Germline CDR1 MDHEN, CDR2 SYDVKM.

As regards this clone: The sample carries other DNA sequences with the same CDR3. This rearrangement joins TRBV28 to TRBJ2-2; possible D gene TRBD1, 6 bases. This CDR3 is built from 14 residues. V was trimmed by 3 bases and J by 3 bases, leaving 8 bases between them. Germline V lookup: CDR1 MDHEN, CDR2 SYDVKM. This chain's CDR3 is CASSLRGYTGELFF. Written as DNA, the CDR3 is TGTGCCAGCAGTTTGAGGGGGTACACCGGGGAGCTGTTTTTT.

This chain uses TRBV15 with TRBJ2-7; 7 bases agree with TRBD1. Germline V gives CDR1 LNHNV, CDR2 YYDKDF (reference sequence). The CDR3 is made up of 13 amino acids. The J segment lost 5 bases and the V segment lost 4 bases, leaving 5 bases of the junction unmatched. CDR3 in DNA: TGTGCCACCAGCAAAGACAGGGCCGACGAGCAGTACTTC. This encodes CATSKDRADEQYF.

Only one count was recorded for this clone. The chain has TRBV27 and TRBJ2-1; no clear D gene. This CDR3 is built from 13 residues. Between the trimmed V and J ends, which lost 8 bases and 9 bases, there was a span of 17 bases. CDR1 is MNHEY, CDR2 SMNVEV, per germline (reference sequence). CDR3 in DNA: TGTGCCAGCGAAAGTTGGGATTACGGTGAGCAGTTCTTC. It specifies CASESWDYGEQFF.

The chain is built from TRBV19 and TRBJ2-1; no clear D. The CDR3 is 15 residues long. Germline CDR1 and CDR2: LNHDA and SQIVND (reference sequence). The V and J ends lost 5 bases and 0 bases respectively, with 11 bases between them. CDR3 region: CASSPVVHSYNEQFF. The CDR3, as DNA: TGTGCCAGTAGTCCCGTGGTTCACTCCTACAATGAGCAGTTCTTC.

This chain joins TRBV7-3 and TRBJ1-2, with D unresolved. Germline CDR1 is SGHTA and CDR2 is FQGTGA. Trimming took 0 bases from V and 0 from J, leaving 8 bases between them. This CDR3 comprises 15 residues. CDR3 sequence: CASSLTGGANYGYTF. For the CDR3, the DNA is TGTGCCAGCAGCTTAACAGGCGGCGCTAACTATGGCTACACCTTC. Complete variable domain (other parts from reference TRBV7-3 and TRBJ1-2): GAGVSQTPSNKVTEKGKYVELRCDPISGHTALYWYRQSLGQGPEFLIYFQGTGAADDSGLPNDRFFAVRPEGSVSTLKIQRTERGDSAVYLCASSLTGGANYGYTFGSGTRLTVV.

The rearrangement uses TRBV5-5 and TRBJ2-2, with 8 positions matching TRBD1. Germline assignment: CDR1 SGHKS and CDR2 YYEKEE (reference sequence). Trimming took 4 bases from V and 1 from J; bases not matched to a gene: 3. This CDR3 contains 15 residues. The CDR3: CASSPDRGNTGELFF. CDR3 bases: TGTGCCAGCAGCCCCGACAGGGGGAACACCGGGGAGCTGTTTTTT. Using reference TRBV5-5 and TRBJ2-2 for the parts outside the CDR3, the full variable domain is DAGVTQSPTHLIKTRGQQVTLRCSPISGHKSVSWYQQVLGQGPQFIFQYYEKEERGRGNFPDRFSARQFPNYSSELNVNALLLGDSALYLCASSPDRGNTGELFFGEGSRLTVL.

V usage is TRBV25-1 and J usage is TRBJ1-1, with D uncertain. The V end was cut by 1 base, the J end by 2 bases, with 5 bases between. CDR3 length equals 13 residues. Germline CDR1 and CDR2: MGHDK and SYGVNS. The DNA for the CDR3 is TGTGCCAGCAGTGAATCTGACAACACTGAAGCTTTCTTT. Amino acid sequence: CASSESDNTEAFF.

V is TRBV7-6 and J is TRBJ1-5, with TRBD1 matching 8 bases. Looked up from germline, CDR1 is SGHVS and CDR2 is FNYEAQ. Losses at the gene ends were 6 bases for V and 7 bases for J; bases not matched to a gene: 5. The CDR3 covers 13 residues. The CDR3 DNA reads as TGTGCCAGCAGTCATAACAGGGGGCAGCCCCAGCATTTT. Translating it yields CASSHNRGQPQHF.

The chain joins TRBV19 to TRBJ2-2; D may match TRBD1 or TRBD2 (5 bases each). Germline V CDR1 and CDR2: LNHDA, SQIVND (reference sequence). This CDR3 region has 16 residues. V was shortened by 6 bases and J by 6 bases, with 20 bases between the two germline ends. Here the CDR3 reads CASSVYRGVSSGELFF. The CDR3, as DNA: TGTGCCAGTAGCGTTTATAGGGGAGTCAGCTCCGGGGAGCTGTTTTTT.

J is TRBJ2-7 and V is TRBV7-9; 13 bases are a match to TRBD2. V shed 6 bases, J shed 6 bases, and the junction held 5 bases outside the gene matches. The CDR3 is 14 amino acids. Per germline, CDR1 SEHNR and CDR2 FQNEAQ (reference sequence). CDR3 sequence: CASSSGLAGAEQYF. CDR3 DNA: TGTGCCAGCAGTTCAGGACTAGCGGGAGCCGAGCAGTACTTC.

V and J are TRBV13 and TRBJ2-4; 7 bases line up with TRBD1. Germline CDR1 and CDR2: PRHDT and FYEKMQ (reference sequence). The CDR3 length is 15 residues. Germline trimming cut 5 bases from V and 4 bases from J; bases unmatched to any gene: 8. The CDR3: CASSHTGTVKNIQYF. Written as DNA, the CDR3 is TGTGCCAGCAGCCATACCGGGACAGTTAAAAACATTCAGTACTTC.

This clone was recorded once. The chain has TRBV4-3 and TRBJ2-3; 7 nucleotides agree with TRBD2. The CDR3 contains 15 residues. J was trimmed by 0 bases and V by 1 base; bases with no gene match: 1. CDR1 LGHNA and CDR2 YSLEER come from the germline V gene. The CDR3, as DNA: TGCGCCAGCAGCCAAGTGGGAGGGAGCACAGATACGCAGTATTTT. This gives the protein CASSQVGGSTDTQYF.

The V gene is TRBV5-1, the J gene TRBJ2-1; 10 bases match TRBD1. The ends lost 4 bases at V and 4 bases at J; junction bases unmatched: 5. The CDR3 totals 15 residues. Germline loops: CDR1 SGHRS, CDR2 YFSETQ. CDR3 coding DNA: TGCGCCAGCAGCCCCGGGACAGGGGCGTACAATGAGCAGTTCTTC. It specifies CASSPGTGAYNEQFF.

The chain has TRBV21-1 and TRBJ2-7. TRBV21-1 is flagged as a pseudogene. CDR3 length: 16 amino acids. The chain's CDR3 is CASSKVPPRTAYEQYF. In DNA, the CDR3 is TGTGCCAGCAGCAAAGTTCCACCCCGGACGGCCTACGAGCAGTACTTC.

This chain links TRBV4-1 with TRBJ2-3, with a possible D match to TRBD1 (5 bases). Between the trimmed V and J ends, which lost 1 base and 1 base, there was a span of 9 bases. There are 15 residues in the CDR3. From germline, CDR1 is MGHRA and CDR2 YSYEKL. This CDR3 reads CASSQVVGGTDTQYF. The CDR3 nucleotides are TGCGCCAGCAGCCAAGTGGTAGGGGGCACAGATACGCAGTATTTT.

The chain uses TRBV28 and TRBJ1-5; no firm D call. V shed 3 bases and J shed 0 bases, with 21 bases lying between them. CDR3 length equals 19 residues. Per germline, CDR1 MDHEN and CDR2 SYDVKM. CDR3 protein: CASSFIIIMGAYSNQPQHF. The CDR3 nucleotides are TGTGCCAGCAGTTTTATTATTATTATGGGAGCTTATAGCAATCAGCCCCAGCATTTT.

CDR3 sequence: CASSLDLGTTYEQYF. CDR3 nucleotide sequence: TGCGCCAGCAGCTTGGATCTAGGTACGACCTACGAGCAGTACTTC. J is TRBJ2-7 and V is TRBV5-1; D gene uncertain. The CDR3 has 15 amino acids. Germline lookup yields CDR1 SGHRS and CDR2 YFSETQ. V was pared by 0 bases and J by 2 bases, with 12 bases between.

The rearrangement links TRBV7-6 to TRBJ2-7; D unresolved. CDR3 size: 13 residues. Trimming removed 1 base from V and 7 bases from J, with 11 bases in between. The germline V gene has CDR1 SGHVS and CDR2 FNYEAQ. CDR3 nucleotide sequence: TGTGCCAGCAGCTTAGAAGTTATTTCGGAGCAGTACTTC. It translates to CASSLEVISEQYF.

The sample holds one count of this clone. V gene TRBV5-8 combines with J gene TRBJ1-3; unclear D gene. The ends were cut back, 4 bases at V and 1 base at J, with 9 bases in the middle. CDR1 SGHTS and CDR2 YDEGEE come from the germline V gene. The CDR3 runs to 14 residues. The CDR3 region has the DNA TGTGCCAGCAGCGTCTGGGTATCTGGAAACACCATATATTTT. Protein: CASSVWVSGNTIYF.

The V and J genes are TRBV4-1 and TRBJ1-5; D possibly corresponds to TRBD1 (5 bases). Trimming removed 7 bases at V and 4 bases at J, with 20 bases between. Per the germline V gene, CDR1 is MGHRA and CDR2 is YSYEKL. The CDR3 sequence is 16 residues long. This chain's CDR3 is CASNPGDLELNQPQHF. CDR3 DNA: TGCGCCAGCAACCCCGGGGACTTAGAATTAAATCAGCCCCAGCATTTT.

The J gene is TRBJ2-5, the V gene TRBV29-1, with D unclear. V was clipped by 2 bases and J by 4 bases, with 14 bases between them. CDR1 is SQVTM, CDR2 ANQGSEA, per germline. This CDR3 has 14 residues. CDR3 residues: CSVEPGNLRETQYF. CDR3 DNA sequence: TGCAGCGTTGAACCCGGCAACCTCCGAGAGACCCAGTACTTC.

The chain uses TRBV11-2 and TRBJ1-1, with TRBD1 as a possible D gene (6 bases). The CDR3 has 14 residues. The V end was cut by 5 bases, the J end by 4 bases, with 14 bases between. Per germline, CDR1 SGHAT and CDR2 FQNNGV. CDR3 sequence: CASSLGQRVTEAFF. CDR3 nucleotide sequence: TGTGCCAGCAGCCTAGGACAGCGGGTCACTGAAGCTTTCTTT.

This sequence joins TRBV7-8 and TRBJ1-1; D remains ambiguous. Germline V gives CDR1 SGHVS, CDR2 FQNEAQ. The CDR3 runs 15 residues. Trimming took off 1 base at V and 1 base at J, with 10 bases between the two ends. The CDR3 region has the DNA TGTGCCAGCAGCTTAGGCCTTGGCCAGAACACTGAAGCTTTCTTT. This encodes CASSLGLGQNTEAFF.

The V call is TRBV10-2, the J call TRBJ2-7; D not certain. V dropped 3 bases and J dropped 6 bases, with 15 bases sitting between them. This CDR3 is built from 14 residues. Germline assignment: CDR1 WSHSY and CDR2 SAAADI. CDR3 sequence (DNA): TGCGCCAGCAGTGATCAGCCGAGTCTAGGCGAGCAGTACTTC. Translating gives CASSDQPSLGEQYF.

The genes are TRBV28 and TRBJ2-5; 7 bases are a match to TRBD2. Per the germline V gene, CDR1 is MDHEN and CDR2 is SYDVKM. The V gene end was trimmed by 3 bases and the J gene end by 5 bases; junction bases not matched to a gene: 9. The CDR3 consists of 15 residues. The CDR3 DNA follows: TGTGCCAGCAGTTTCTCGAGGGAGGGCCTGGAGACCCAGTACTTC. Translated: CASSFSREGLETQYF. Full variable domain (rest looked up from reference TRBV28 and TRBJ2-5): DVKVTQSSRYLVKRTGEKVFLECVQDMDHENMFWYRQDPGLGLRLIYFSYDVKMKEKGDIPEGYSVSREKKERFSLILESASTNQTSMYLCASSFSREGLETQYFGPGTRLLVL.

This chain joins TRBV25-1 and TRBJ2-5; TRBD1 agrees at 7 bases. The CDR3 sequence is 15 residues long. Germline values: CDR1 MGHDK, CDR2 SYGVNS. The junction had 10 bases not matched to a gene; V was cut back by 4 bases and J by 5 bases. The CDR3 DNA follows: TGTGCCAGCAGTGCCCCACAGGGGATAGCGGAGACCCAGTACTTC. It encodes CASSAPQGIAETQYF.

The chain is built from TRBV28 and TRBJ2-3; D possibly matches TRBD1 or TRBD2 (5 bases each). The V gene's germline CDR1 is MDHEN and CDR2 SYDVKM. V gave up 2 bases and J gave up 5 bases, with 17 bases separating them. This CDR3 spans 16 amino acids. The DNA of the CDR3 is TGTGCCAGCAGTTTAGGGGCAGGCTTAGCGAAAGATACGCAGTATTTT. Translating gives CASSLGAGLAKDTQYF.

The J gene is TRBJ1-1, the V gene TRBV7-9, with D perhaps TRBD1 (5 bases). The germline V gene has CDR1 SEHNR and CDR2 FQNEAQ (reference sequence). The CDR3 has 14 residues. Deletions cut 11 bases from V and 3 bases from J, with 19 bases between. The CDR3 DNA sequence: TGTGCCGGGAGAGATGGGGGGGTGTACACTGAAGCTTTCTTT. This gives the protein CAGRDGGVYTEAFF.

This chain connects TRBV14 to TRBJ1-1; possible D gene TRBD1, 5 bases. The CDR3 runs 15 residues. The germline gives CDR1 SGHDN, CDR2 FVKESK. The V end was cut by 3 bases, the J end by 4 bases, with 15 bases between. This CDR3 is CASSQTGRGGTEAFF. The CDR3 coding sequence is TGTGCCAGCAGCCAGACCGGCCGGGGGGGCACTGAAGCTTTCTTT.